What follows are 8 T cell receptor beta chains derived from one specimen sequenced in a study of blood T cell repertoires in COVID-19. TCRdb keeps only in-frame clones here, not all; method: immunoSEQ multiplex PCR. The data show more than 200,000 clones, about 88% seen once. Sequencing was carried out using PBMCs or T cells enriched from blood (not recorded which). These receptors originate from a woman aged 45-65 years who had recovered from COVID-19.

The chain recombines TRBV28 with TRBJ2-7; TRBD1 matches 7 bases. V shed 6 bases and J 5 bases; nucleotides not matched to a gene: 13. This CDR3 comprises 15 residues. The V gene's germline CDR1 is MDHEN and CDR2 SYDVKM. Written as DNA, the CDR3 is TGTGCCAGCAGACCCTCTCTACAGGGGAACAACGAGCAGTACTTC. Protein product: CASRPSLQGNNEQYF.

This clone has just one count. The CDR3 is CASNPGGVDTIYF. DNA of the CDR3: TGTGCCAGCAACCCCGGGGGGGTAGACACCATATATTTT. The rearrangement uses TRBV9 and TRBJ1-3, with a tentative D call TRBD1 (5 bases). Per germline, CDR1 SGDLS and CDR2 YYNGEE. Trimming removed 6 bases at V and 8 bases at J, with 15 bases between. CDR3 size: 13 residues. Full variable domain (outside the CDR3, taken from reference TRBV9 and TRBJ1-3): DSGVTQTPKHLITATGQRVTLRCSPRSGDLSVYWYQQSLDQGLQFLIQYYNGEERAKGNILERFSAQQFPDLHSELNLSSLELGDSALYFCASNPGGVDTIYFGEGSWLTVV.

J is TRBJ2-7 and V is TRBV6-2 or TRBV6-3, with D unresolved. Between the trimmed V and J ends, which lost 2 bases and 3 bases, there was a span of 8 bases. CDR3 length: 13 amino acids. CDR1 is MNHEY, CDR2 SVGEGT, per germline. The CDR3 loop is CASSYAGNYEQYF. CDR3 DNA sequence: TGTGCCAGCAGTTACGCAGGCAACTACGAGCAGTACTTC.

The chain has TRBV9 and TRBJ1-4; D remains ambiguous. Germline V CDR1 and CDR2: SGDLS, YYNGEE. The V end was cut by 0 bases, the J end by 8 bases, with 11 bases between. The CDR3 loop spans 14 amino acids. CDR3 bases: TGTGCCAGCAGCGTAGGGGTTGGAGGGGAAAAACTGTTTTTT. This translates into CASSVGVGGEKLFF.

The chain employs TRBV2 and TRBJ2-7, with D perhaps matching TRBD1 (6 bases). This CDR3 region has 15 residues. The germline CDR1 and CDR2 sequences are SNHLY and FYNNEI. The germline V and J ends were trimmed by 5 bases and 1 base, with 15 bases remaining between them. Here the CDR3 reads CASSPGQLLSYEQYF. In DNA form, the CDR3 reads TGTGCCAGCAGTCCCGGACAGTTATTATCCTACGAGCAGTACTTC.

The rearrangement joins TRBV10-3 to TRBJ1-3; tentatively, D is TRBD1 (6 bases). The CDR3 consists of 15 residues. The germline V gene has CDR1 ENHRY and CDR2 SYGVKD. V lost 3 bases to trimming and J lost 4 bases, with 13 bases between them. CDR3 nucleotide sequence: TGTGCCATCAGTGACGTACAGGGTGCGGGAAACACCATATATTTT. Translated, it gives CAISDVQGAGNTIYF.

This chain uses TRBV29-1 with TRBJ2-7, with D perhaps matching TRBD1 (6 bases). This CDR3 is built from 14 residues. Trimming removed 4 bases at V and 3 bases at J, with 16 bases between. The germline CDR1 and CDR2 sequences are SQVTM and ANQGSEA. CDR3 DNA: TGCAGCGTTGCCGGACGGGACACTAACTACGAGCAGTACTTC. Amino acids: CSVAGRDTNYEQYF.

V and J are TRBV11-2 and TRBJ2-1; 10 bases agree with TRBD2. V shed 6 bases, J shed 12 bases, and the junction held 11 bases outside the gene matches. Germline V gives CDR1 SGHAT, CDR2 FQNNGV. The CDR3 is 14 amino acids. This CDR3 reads CASRSLAGEVGQFF. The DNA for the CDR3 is TGTGCCAGCAGGAGTCTAGCGGGGGAGGTTGGGCAGTTCTTC.